This T cell receptor (beta chain) stems from a study of blood T cells in healthy people across ages. This CDR3 contains 17 residues. CDR1 and CDR2 from the germline V gene are GTSNPN and SVGIG (reference sequence). V gave up 3 bases and J gave up 11 bases; unmatched junction bases: 22. The second PCR ran about 6 to 11 cycles with a sample-barcoded 5' primer and J-beta primers. Each CDR3 protein gets one entry after TCRdb re-called the 5' RACE reads with MiXCR. The sample holds 550,000 to 800,000 distinct CDR3 sequences, roughly 30% seen once. This sequence originates from a woman older than 75 in good health. This rearrangement joins TRBV30 to TRBJ2-5, with 9 bases aligning to TRBD2. Sequences were obtained from blood. This CDR3 reads CAWSRTERLAGTQEQYF. CDR3 bases: TGTGCCTGGAGCCGAACTGAGAGGCTAGCGGGGACGCAGGAGCAGTACTTC.